This T cell receptor beta chain was sequenced in a study of Graves' ophthalmopathy and Graves' hyperthyroidism. As for the study in general: Peripheral blood was gathered at first diagnosis, ahead of any treatment whatsoever.

Patients were left out if they had other autoimmune diseases, uncontrolled infections, pregnancy or lactation. This CDR3 region has 14 residues. V lost 4 bases to trimming and J lost 2 bases, with 11 bases between them. Germline lookup yields CDR1 MDHEN and CDR2 SYDVKM. The TCR beta CDR3 regions underwent amplification from RNA transcripts. HTBI primers primed a first-round RT-PCR, and a second-round multiplex PCR followed. TCRdb independently ran MiXCR on the multiplex PCR reads; one entry per CDR3 protein. In the table there are roughly 480,000 distinct CDR3 sequences, about 15% of which are singletons.

The chain uses TRBV28 and TRBJ1-2; D unclear. The origin of this receptor is a young woman with Graves' ophthalmopathy. The sample was blood. This CDR3 reads CASSYRNENYGYTF. For the CDR3, the DNA is TGTGCCAGCAGTTACCGGAATGAAAACTATGGCTACACCTTC.